These 21 T cell receptor beta chains share one sample of origin, sequenced in a study of blood T cell repertoires in COVID-19. Profiling relied on immunoSEQ multiplex PCR, and the TCRdb table lists in-frame clones only, not all of them. The sample gives 120,000 to 150,000 clones, 85% to 90% of which show up once; more than 6.5% is in the top ten. The sample taken for sequencing was peripheral blood. The receptors were gathered from a woman in her fifties or sixties with active or convalescent COVID-19.

The chain carries TRBV28 and TRBJ2-2; 10 nucleotides align to TRBD1. CDR1 is MDHEN and CDR2 is SYDVKM in the germline V gene. The CDR3 is 19 amino acids. V was clipped by 3 bases and J by 3 bases; unmatched bases: 13. The CDR3 bases are TGTGCCAGCAGTTTTGAGTGGATGTTCGGGACAGGGGACACCGGGGAGCTGTTTTTT. It yields the protein CASSFEWMFGTGDTGELFF.

J is TRBJ1-3 and V is TRBV14; no reliable D call. V dropped 3 bases and J dropped 0 bases, with 3 bases sitting between them. Germline values: CDR1 SGHDN, CDR2 FVKESK. The CDR3 totals 13 residues. CDR3 nucleotide sequence: TGTGCCAGCAGCCACAGCTCTGGAAACACCATATATTTT. It yields the protein CASSHSSGNTIYF.

The table lists this clone with a few counts. A read error may account for a junction end that differs from germline. This chain uses TRBV5-8 with TRBJ2-5; 14 bases fit TRBD2. From germline, CDR1 is SGHTS and CDR2 YDEGEE. This CDR3 comprises 15 residues. The CDR3 loop reads CASSLGLAGEETQYF. The CDR3 bases are TGTGCCAGCAGTTTGGGACTAGCGGGGGAAGAGACCCAGTACTTC.

This clone was seen a single time. Here the CDR3 reads CASSPGSYNSPLHF. The CDR3 bases are TGCGCCAGCAGCCCGGGCTCCTATAATTCACCCCTCCACTTT. The chain recombines TRBV5-1 with TRBJ1-6; D ambiguous. V was shortened by 4 bases and J by 0 bases, with 5 bases between the two germline ends. Germline V gene data show CDR1 as SGHRS and CDR2 as YFSETQ. The length of the CDR3 is 14 residues.

This chain uses TRBV19 with TRBJ2-3; a possible D gene is TRBD2 (6 bases). The CDR3 runs 17 residues. V lost 4 bases and J 0 bases, leaving 17 bases between the germline ends. The germline V gene has CDR1 LNHDA and CDR2 SQIVND (reference sequence). CDR3 amino acids: CASSTLPGGVSTDTQYF. DNA of the CDR3: TGTGCCAGTAGTACTCTTCCCGGCGGGGTGAGCACAGATACGCAGTATTTT.

CDR3 sequence reads: CASSPSPGQGGGNQPQHF. The CDR3 DNA follows: TGTGCCAGCAGCCCGTCTCCGGGACAGGGGGGGGGTAATCAGCCCCAGCATTTT. The chain uses TRBV5-6 and TRBJ1-5, with TRBD1 identical over 11 bases. CDR1 is SGHDT, CDR2 YYEEEE, per germline. The CDR3 is 18 amino acids. V trimming: 4 bases; J trimming: 4 bases; junction bases outside the gene matches: 13.

V gene TRBV30 combines with J gene TRBJ1-2; D gene uncertain. CDR1 and CDR2 (germline): GTSNPN, SVGIG (reference sequence). V lost 0 bases and J 4 bases, leaving 9 bases between the germline ends. The CDR3 totals 13 residues. CDR3 amino acids: CAWSVSRLYGYTF. In DNA form, the CDR3 reads TGTGCCTGGAGTGTATCGCGTCTCTATGGCTACACCTTC.

This clone was counted only a few times. The chain recombines TRBV6-6 with TRBJ2-2, with 7 bases matching TRBD2. The V segment lost 6 bases and the J segment 6 bases; nucleotides outside the gene matches: 4. Germline assignment: CDR1 MNHNY and CDR2 SVGAGI (reference sequence). The CDR3 is 13 amino acids. CDR3 residues: CASSRTSPGELFF. The CDR3 coding sequence is TGTGCCAGCAGCCGGACTAGTCCCGGGGAGCTGTTTTTT.

The CDR3 sequence is CASSSRTGISNQPQHF. CDR3 bases: TGTGCCAGTAGTTCCCGGACTGGAATTAGCAATCAGCCCCAGCATTTT. This chain links TRBV19 with TRBJ1-5; the D is unclear. Germline CDR1 reads LNHDA; CDR2 reads SQIVND (reference sequence). CDR3 length: 16 residues. Trimming shortened V by 5 bases and J by 0 bases, and 14 bases separated the two germline ends.

The V gene is TRBV7-2, the J gene TRBJ2-7, with D possibly TRBD1 on 6 matching bases. This CDR3 has 17 amino acids. V dropped 2 bases and J dropped 5 bases, with 22 bases sitting between them. Germline V CDR1 and CDR2: SGHTA, FQGNSA. CDR3 nucleotides: TGTGCCAGCAGCTTAAACCCACCCCCCAGGGGAAACCACGAGCAGTACTTC. As protein: CASSLNPPPRGNHEQYF. Full variable domain (remainder filled in from reference TRBV7-2 and TRBJ2-7): GAGVSQSPSNKVTEKGKDVELRCDPISGHTALYWYRQSLGQGLEFLIYFQGNSAPDKSGLPSDRFSAERTGGSVSTLTIQRTQQEDSAVYLCASSLNPPPRGNHEQYFGPGTRLTVT.

The chain employs TRBV9 and TRBJ2-5; D is uncertain. V was shortened by 0 bases and J by 2 bases, with 5 bases between the two germline ends. Per the germline V gene, CDR1 is SGDLS and CDR2 is YYNGEE. This CDR3 spans 13 amino acids. The CDR3 reads CASSVGQQETQYF. In nucleotides, the CDR3 is TGTGCCAGCAGCGTAGGTCAGCAAGAGACCCAGTACTTC.

The chain combines TRBV15 with TRBJ2-2; maybe TRBD1 (6 bases). V lost 5 bases, J lost 0 bases, and 16 bases lay in between. Germline assignment: CDR1 LNHNV and CDR2 YYDKDF (reference sequence). The length of the CDR3 is 17 residues. The CDR3 reads CATSAQGTLANTGELFF. In nucleotides, the CDR3 is TGTGCCACCAGCGCCCAAGGGACACTTGCGAACACCGGGGAGCTGTTTTTT. Based on the CDR3 plus reference TRBV15 and TRBJ2-2, the full variable domain is DAMVIQNPRYQVTQFGKPVTLSCSQTLNHNVMYWYQQKSSQAPKLLFHYYDKDFNNEADTPDNFQSRRPNTSFCFLDIRSPGLGDTAMYLCATSAQGTLANTGELFFGEGSRLTVL.

The gene calls are TRBV7-2 and TRBJ1-3, with D uncertain. CDR3 length: 15 residues. Trimming shortened V by 0 bases and J by 1 base, and 7 bases separated the two germline ends. Per germline, CDR1 SGHTA and CDR2 FQGNSA. The CDR3 protein is CASSLARRSGNTIYF. DNA of the CDR3: TGTGCCAGCAGCTTAGCGAGGAGATCTGGAAACACCATATATTTT. The full variable domain, in which reference TRBV7-2 and TRBJ1-3 provide the parts outside the CDR3, is GAGVSQSPSNKVTEKGKDVELRCDPISGHTALYWYRQSLGQGLEFLIYFQGNSAPDKSGLPSDRFSAERTGGSVSTLTIQRTQQEDSAVYLCASSLARRSGNTIYFGEGSWLTVV.

V gene TRBV11-2 combines with J gene TRBJ1-1; 7 bases agree with TRBD1. There are 14 residues in the CDR3. V trimming: 5 bases; J trimming: 4 bases; junction bases outside the gene matches: 7. CDR1 is SGHAT, CDR2 FQNNGV, per germline. The CDR3 region is CASSPRTGGTEAFF. The CDR3 DNA reads TGTGCCAGCAGCCCGCGGACAGGAGGCACTGAAGCTTTCTTT.

The chain links TRBV7-2 to TRBJ2-3; 9 bases align to TRBD2. The CDR3 totals 15 residues. CDR1 and CDR2 from the germline V gene are SGHTA and FQGNSA. The junction had 12 bases not matched to a gene; V was cut back by 5 bases and J by 9 bases. CDR3 coding DNA: TGTGCCAGCAGCCCCGCAATAGCGGGGGAGGGGACGCAGTATTTT. This gives the protein CASSPAIAGEGTQYF. Full variable domain (remainder filled in from reference TRBV7-2 and TRBJ2-3): GAGVSQSPSNKVTEKGKDVELRCDPISGHTALYWYRQSLGQGLEFLIYFQGNSAPDKSGLPSDRFSAERTGGSVSTLTIQRTQQEDSAVYLCASSPAIAGEGTQYFGPGTRLTVL.

The J gene is TRBJ1-3, the V gene TRBV7-2, with 8 bases matching TRBD1. Germline-derived CDR1 and CDR2 are SGHTA and FQGNSA. The CDR3 contains 16 residues. J gave up 0 bases and V 3 bases, and 4 bases lay outside the gene matches. The CDR3 region is CASSLDRARSGNTIYF. The CDR3 DNA reads TGTGCCAGCAGCTTGGACAGGGCCCGCTCTGGAAACACCATATATTTT.

The chain employs TRBV5-1 and TRBJ2-1; TRBD1 aligns across 10 bases. The CDR3 has 19 residues. Germline lookup yields CDR1 SGHRS and CDR2 YFSETQ. J was trimmed by 1 base and V by 2 bases; bases with no gene match: 12. In DNA form, the CDR3 reads TGCGCCAGCAGCTTTCGAGGACAGGGGGAAACGAGTTCCTACAATGAGCAGTTCTTC. It yields the protein CASSFRGQGETSSYNEQFF.

The chain is built from TRBV18 and TRBJ1-2; 7 bases are a match to TRBD1. Germline lookup yields CDR1 KGHSH and CDR2 LQKENI. This CDR3 region has 14 residues. V lost 4 bases and J lost 4; bases outside the gene matches: 6. CDR3 region: CASSQGAYGYGYTF. CDR3 sequence (DNA): TGTGCCAGCTCACAGGGGGCGTATGGCTATGGCTACACCTTC. Complete variable domain (other parts from reference TRBV18 and TRBJ1-2): NAGVMQNPRHLVRRRGQEARLRCSPMKGHSHVYWYRQLPEEGLKFMVYLQKENIIDESGMPKERFSAEFPKEGPSILRIQQVVRGDSAAYFCASSQGAYGYGYTFGSGTRLTVV.

This clone was counted once. The chain combines TRBV30 with TRBJ1-2; TRBD1 matches 7 bases. The ends lost 0 bases at V and 4 bases at J; junction bases unmatched: 2. The CDR3 is 13 residues long. Germline assignment: CDR1 GTSNPN and CDR2 SVGIG (reference sequence). CDR3 nucleotides: TGTGCCTGGAGTGTAGGGGGCCCCTATGGCTACACCTTC. Translation: CAWSVGGPYGYTF. Variable domain in full (rest from reference TRBV30 and TRBJ1-2): SQTIHQWPATLVQPVGSPLSLECTVEGTSNPNLYWYRQAAGRGLQLLFYSVGIGQISSEVPQNLSASRPQDRQFILSSKKLLLSDSGFYLCAWSVGGPYGYTFGSGTRLTVV.

The V and J genes are TRBV6-6 and TRBJ1-5; TRBD1 matches 10 bases. Germline CDR1 MNHNY, CDR2 SVGAGI (reference sequence). Trimming cost V 7 bases and J 4 bases; bases outside gene matches: 7. This CDR3 spans 15 amino acids. For the CDR3, the DNA is TGTGCCAGCACTCAGACAGGGGGCGCGAATCAGCCCCAGCATTTT. Protein sequence: CASTQTGGANQPQHF.

This chain joins TRBV7-9 and TRBJ2-7, with a possible D match to TRBD1 (5 bases). The germline gives CDR1 SEHNR, CDR2 FQNEAQ (reference sequence). V lost 10 bases and J 0 bases, leaving 16 bases between the germline ends. CDR3 size: 14 residues. The CDR3 region has the DNA TGTGCCATCCCAAAGGGGCAGGCCTCCTACGAGCAGTACTTC. Its protein is CAIPKGQASYEQYF. The full variable domain, rest sourced from reference TRBV7-9 and TRBJ2-7, is DTGVSQNPRHKITKRGQNVTFRCDPISEHNRLYWYRQTLGQGPEFLTYFQNEAQLEKSRLLSDRFSAERPKGSFSTLEIQRTEQGDSAMYLCAIPKGQASYEQYFGPGTRLTVT.